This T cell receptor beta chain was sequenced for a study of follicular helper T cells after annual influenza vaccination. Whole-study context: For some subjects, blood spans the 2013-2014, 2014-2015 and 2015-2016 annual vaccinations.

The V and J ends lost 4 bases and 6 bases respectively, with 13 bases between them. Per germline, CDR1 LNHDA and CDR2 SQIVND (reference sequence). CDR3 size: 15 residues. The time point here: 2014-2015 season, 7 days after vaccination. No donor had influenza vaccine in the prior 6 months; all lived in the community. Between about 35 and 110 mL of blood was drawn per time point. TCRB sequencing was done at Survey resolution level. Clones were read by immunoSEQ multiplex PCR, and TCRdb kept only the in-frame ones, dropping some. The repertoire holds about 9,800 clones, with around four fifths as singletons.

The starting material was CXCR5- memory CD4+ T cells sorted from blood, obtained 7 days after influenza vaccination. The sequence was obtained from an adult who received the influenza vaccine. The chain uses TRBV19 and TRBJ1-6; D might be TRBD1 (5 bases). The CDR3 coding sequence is TGTGCCAGTAGTAGGAAAGGGACTCTTAATTCACCCCTCCACTTT. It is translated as CASSRKGTLNSPLHF.